The 3 T cell receptor beta chains reported below all come from one sample, sequenced in a study of T cells after posttransplantation cyclophosphamide. The assay was immunoSEQ multiplex PCR, and TCRdb's table has in-frame clones only and misses some. This set yields 10,000 to 15,000 clones and no singletons; the top ten hold approximately 7%. The specimen sequenced was PBMCs. These receptors originate from a middle-aged woman in good health, CMV-negative, and a related stem cell transplant donor.

This clone was found many times. The chain carries TRBV7-2 and TRBJ2-1; D is perhaps TRBD2 (5 bases). Trimming pared 5 bases from V and 2 bases from J, leaving 13 bases between. This CDR3 region has 15 residues. The V gene's germline CDR1 is SGHTA and CDR2 FQGNSA. Here the CDR3 reads CASSAAGVTYNEQFF. The CDR3 DNA reads as TGTGCCAGCAGCGCCGCGGGCGTAACCTACAATGAGCAGTTCTTC.

This clone was observed many times. The chain has TRBV5-8 and TRBJ2-3, with a tentative D call TRBD1 (6 bases). V was clipped by 6 bases and J by 3 bases, with 17 bases between them. This CDR3 region has 15 residues. CDR1 and CDR2 from the germline V gene are SGHTS and YDEGEE. The CDR3 region has the DNA TGTGCCAGCACCCTCCTATGGCAGGGGACAGATACGCAGTATTTT. Its protein is CASTLLWQGTDTQYF.

The table lists this clone with many counts. J is TRBJ2-7 and V is TRBV5-1, with TRBD1 as a possible D gene (6 bases). The germline CDR1 and CDR2 sequences are SGHRS and YFSETQ. There are 13 residues in the CDR3. Deletions cut 0 bases from V and 2 bases from J, with 6 bases between. CDR3 nucleotides: TGCGCCAGCAGCTTGGAGGGGGCCTACGAGCAGTACTTC. Protein sequence: CASSLEGAYEQYF.